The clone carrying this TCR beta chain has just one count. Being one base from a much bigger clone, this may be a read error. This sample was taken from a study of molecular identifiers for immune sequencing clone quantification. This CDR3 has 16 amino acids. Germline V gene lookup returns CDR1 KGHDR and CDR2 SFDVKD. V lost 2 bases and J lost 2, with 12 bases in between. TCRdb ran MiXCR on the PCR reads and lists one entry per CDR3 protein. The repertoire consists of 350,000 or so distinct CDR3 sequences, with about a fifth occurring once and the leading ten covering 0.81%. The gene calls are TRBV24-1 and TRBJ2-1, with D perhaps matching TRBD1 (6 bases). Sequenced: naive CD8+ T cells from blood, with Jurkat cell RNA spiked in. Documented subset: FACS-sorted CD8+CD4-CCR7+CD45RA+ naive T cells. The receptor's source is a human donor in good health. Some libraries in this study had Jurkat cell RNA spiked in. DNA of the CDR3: TGTGCCACCAGTGATTCAGGCGAGGGGGCCTACAATGAGCAGTTCTTC. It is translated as CATSDSGEGAYNEQFF.